These T cell receptor beta chains were read from a single sample in a study of shared clonotypes between healthy human individuals. Method: immunoSEQ multiplex PCR; TCRdb's copy keeps in-frame clones and lacks some. The data contain more than 2,000,000 clones, approximately 94% of them singletons. Sequences were obtained from naive CD4+ T cells sorted from blood. The receptors come from a young man in good health. The CDR3 runs from the conserved cysteine through the conserved F or W. A D gene is named only where the DNA matches it firmly. A row's size may be missing; if present it is once, few, many or a size class.

TRBD1	TRBV7-2	TRBJ2-6	NA	TGTGCCAGCAGCGGATGGACAGGGGGGTACTCTGGGGCCAACGTCCTGACTTTC	CASSGWTGGYSGANVLTF
TRBD1	TRBV5-1	TRBJ2-7	NA	TGCGCCAGCAGCTTGGGACTGACTACAGGGGAAGAGCAGTACTTC	CASSLGLTTGEEQYF
NA	TRBV6-5	TRBJ1-6	NA	TGTGCCAGCAGGGCCTCTAATTCACCCCTCCACTTT	CASRASNSPLHF
NA	TRBV7-2	TRBJ1-4	once	TGTGCCAGCAGCTTAGCGCGGTTTTGGGGTGGTGGAGAAAAACTGTTTTTT	CASSLARFWGGGEKLFF
TRBD2	TRBV5-1	TRBJ2-1	NA	TGCGCCAGCAGCTTAGCGGGGGGGCCCTATGAGCAGTTCTTC	CASSLAGGPYEQFF
NA	TRBV5-1	TRBJ2-5	NA	TGCGCCAGCAGCGATTCATACGGCCAAGAGACCCAGTACTTC	CASSDSYGQETQYF
NA	TRBV5-1	TRBJ2-7	NA	TGCGCCAGCAGCAGGGAACTTAACTCCTACGAGCAGTACTTC	CASSRELNSYEQYF
NA	TRBV7-9	TRBJ1-2	NA	TGTGCCAGCAGCTTAGCCCCAAATGGGGTTGGTGGCTACACCTTC	CASSLAPNGVGGYTF
TRBD1	TRBV27	TRBJ2-7	NA	TGTGCCAGCAGGCGGACAGGGGGGTACGAGCAGTACTTC	CASRRTGGYEQYF
NA	TRBV11-3	TRBJ2-3	NA	TGTGCCAGCAGCTTAGACACAGATACGCAGTATTTT	CASSLDTDTQYF
TRBD2	TRBV5-1	TRBJ2-1	NA	TGCGCCAGCAGCTTGGCCATTGGACTAGCGGGAGGGCCCCGGTTCTTC	CASSLAIGLAGGPRFF
NA	TRBV5-1	TRBJ1-5	NA	TGCGCCAGCAGCCCCGAACTCAATCAGCCCCAGCATTTT	CASSPELNQPQHF
TRBD2	TRBV5-6	TRBJ2-5	NA	TGTGCCAGCAGCTCTACAAGGGACTACCGGACTAAAGAGACCCAGTACTTC	CASSSTRDYRTKETQYF
NA	TRBV19	TRBJ1-2	NA	TGTGCCAGTACCCCCTTGGGGGGTTGGAGCTATGGCTACACCTTC	CASTPLGGWSYGYTF
NA	TRBV4-1	TRBJ1-2	NA	TGCGCCAGCAGCCAAATTTACGCGCACAGGGAAGCTTATGGCTACACCTTC	CASSQIYAHREAYGYTF
NA	TRBV15	TRBJ1-2	NA	TGTGCCACCAGCAGCAATGTAGGGGTCGCCTACACCTTC	CATSSNVGVAYTF
NA	TRBV30	TRBJ1-3	NA	TGTGCCTTGTCAACTCTAAGCTCTGGAAACACCATATATTTT	CALSTLSSGNTIYF
NA	TRBV2	TRBJ2-2	NA	TGTGCCAGCAGTCCCCGGGTCCCGGGTACCGGGGAGCTGTTTTTT	CASSPRVPGTGELFF
NA	TRBV27	TRBJ1-2	NA	TGTGCCAGCAGTTCTTCCCCAGGGGTTAACTATGGCTACACCTTC	CASSSSPGVNYGYTF
TRBD1	TRBV4-1	TRBJ2-1	NA	TGCGCCAGCAGCCTACAGGGGAGGCAGTTCTTC	CASSLQGRQFF
NA	TRBV29-1	TRBJ2-3	NA	TGCAGCGTTAGGACTATGTTAGATACGCAGTATTTT	CSVRTMLDTQYF